This TCR beta chain was profiled in a study of CD8+ T cells in alopecia areata. Study at large: Oral tofacitinib, 5 to 10 mg twice daily, was given in an open-label trial.

Whole-study findings and limits: Lesional scalp, especially alopecia totalis/universalis, showed higher clonality than normal scalp.

Details on this clone: The antigen is unknown.

Sequencing used cDNA as its template, made by extracting RNA and reverse transcribing it. TCRdb keeps only in-frame clones here, not all; method: immunoSEQ multiplex PCR. In the table there are over 200,000 clones, 57% of which are singletons. V lost 5 bases and J 6 bases, leaving 11 bases between the germline ends. CDR1 and CDR2 (germline): MRHNA, SNTAGT. CDR3 length: 13 residues. The gene calls are TRBV6-4 and TRBJ1-5; the D gene is possibly TRBD1 (6 bases). Specimen: CD4+ T cells sorted from blood, collected at week 0. The source of this sequence is a human donor with alopecia areata. DNA for the CDR3: TGTGCCAGCAGTCAGGGGATGAGTCAGCCCCAGCATTTT. It codes for CASSQGMSQPQHF.